One sample yielded the 18 T cell receptor beta chains listed below, sequenced in a study of neoadjuvant anti-PD-1 for oral cavity cancer. Clones were sequenced by immunoSEQ multiplex PCR, and TCRdb holds only the in-frame ones, with some missing. Here the sample spans 6,500 to 7,500 clones, approximately 45% being singletons. This material consisted of tumor tissue, taken before nivolumab (anti-PD-1) treatment. The receptors derive from a person between 35 and 79 years old with oral cavity squamous cell carcinoma.

This sequence joins TRBV19 and TRBJ2-3; D tentatively reads TRBD1 or TRBD2 (5 bases each). V was shortened by 4 bases and J by 10 bases, with 9 bases between the two germline ends. Germline lookup yields CDR1 LNHDA and CDR2 SQIVND (reference sequence). The CDR3 runs to 11 residues. Here the CDR3 DNA reads TGTGCCAGTAGTAAGGGGCGGGCGCAGTATTTT. Its protein is CASSKGRAQYF. Drawing the rest from reference TRBV19 and TRBJ2-3, the complete variable domain is DGGITQSPKYLFRKEGQNVTLSCEQNLNHDAMYWYRQDPGQGLRLIYYSQIVNDFQKGDIAEGYSVSREKKESFPLTVTSAQKNPTAFYLCASSKGRAQYFGPGTRLTVL.

This clone ranks as medium-sized (0.01 to 0.1%). The rearrangement links TRBV11-2 to TRBJ2-1; no clear D gene. The V gene's germline CDR1 is SGHAT and CDR2 FQNNGV. The germline V and J ends were trimmed by 1 base and 7 bases, with 11 bases remaining between them. This CDR3 has 14 amino acids. CDR3 coding DNA: TGTGCCAGCAGCTTAGCGGGTCGAACGAATGAGCAGTTCTTC. Translating gives CASSLAGRTNEQFF.

This clone turned up a few times. V is TRBV19 and J is TRBJ1-5; no clear D gene. Germline V gene sequence: CDR1 LNHDA, CDR2 SQIVND (reference sequence). This CDR3 spans 13 amino acids. V was trimmed by 6 bases and J by 0 bases, leaving 6 bases between them. CDR3 sequence: CASRTYSNQPQHF. In DNA form, the CDR3 reads TGTGCCAGTAGAACGTATAGCAATCAGCCCCAGCATTTT. Full variable domain (outside the CDR3, taken from reference TRBV19 and TRBJ1-5): DGGITQSPKYLFRKEGQNVTLSCEQNLNHDAMYWYRQDPGQGLRLIYYSQIVNDFQKGDIAEGYSVSREKKESFPLTVTSAQKNPTAFYLCASRTYSNQPQHFGDGTRLSIL.

The CDR3 DNA reads TGTGCCAGTAGTCCCCTACCGGGGGGGCAAAGCGAGCAGTACTTC. This codes for CASSPLPGGQSEQYF. This rearrangement joins TRBV19 to TRBJ2-7, with 8 positions matching TRBD2. From germline, CDR1 is LNHDA and CDR2 SQIVND (reference sequence). CDR3 length: 15 amino acids. J gave up 6 bases and V 5 bases, and 12 bases lay outside the gene matches. The entire variable domain, with the rest obtained from reference TRBV19 and TRBJ2-7, is as follows: DGGITQSPKYLFRKEGQNVTLSCEQNLNHDAMYWYRQDPGQGLRLIYYSQIVNDFQKGDIAEGYSVSREKKESFPLTVTSAQKNPTAFYLCASSPLPGGQSEQYFGPGTRLTVT.

The V gene is TRBV5-5, the J gene TRBJ2-1; tentatively, D is TRBD1 (6 bases). Germline CDR1 is SGHKS and CDR2 is YYEKEE (reference sequence). The V and J ends lost 4 bases and 8 bases respectively, with 16 bases between them. The CDR3 covers 14 residues. In nucleotides, the CDR3 is TGTGCCAGCAGCCGTTCCACAGGGTACGATGAGCAGTTCTTC. Translation gives CASSRSTGYDEQFF.

V gene TRBV6-6 combines with J gene TRBJ2-5, with a weak D call TRBD1 (6 bases). Trimming took 6 bases from V and 2 from J, leaving 10 bases between them. The CDR3 covers 13 residues. The germline CDR1 and CDR2 sequences are MNHNY and SVGAGI (reference sequence). This chain's CDR3 is CASRNRVQETQYF. The CDR3, as DNA: TGTGCCAGCAGAAACAGGGTGCAAGAGACCCAGTACTTC.

This chain connects TRBV11-2 to TRBJ1-1, with a weak D call TRBD1 (5 bases). This CDR3 comprises 17 residues. Germline V lookup: CDR1 SGHAT, CDR2 FQNNGV. Trimming cost V 2 bases and J 1 base, with 17 bases left between them. As DNA, the CDR3 is TGTGCCAGCAGCTTAATCAGGGTAAATGTGGGGAACACTGAAGCTTTCTTT. It yields the protein CASSLIRVNVGNTEAFF.

This clone was counted only a few times. This sequence joins TRBV9 and TRBJ1-1; 7 nucleotides line up with TRBD1. The CDR3 spans 14 residues. V gave up 0 bases and J gave up 6 bases; unmatched junction bases: 5. The germline CDR1 and CDR2 sequences are SGDLS and YYNGEE. The CDR3 DNA reads as TGTGCCAGCAGCGTAGTCAGGGGGTTCGCTGAAGCTTTCTTT. Translated: CASSVVRGFAEAFF.

This clone occurred a few times. The rearrangement joins TRBV29-1 to TRBJ1-5, with D perhaps TRBD1 (6 bases). The CDR3 has 13 residues. Per the germline V gene, CDR1 is SQVTM and CDR2 is ANQGSEA. Trimming removed 1 base at V and 4 bases at J, with 8 bases between. The CDR3 sequence: CSVEGGQNQPQHF. Here the CDR3 DNA reads TGCAGCGTTGAAGGGGGACAAAATCAGCCCCAGCATTTT. The full variable domain, its missing parts supplied by reference TRBV29-1 and TRBJ1-5, is SAVISQKPSRDICQRGTSLTIQCQVDSQVTMMFWYRQQPGQSLTLIATANQGSEATYESGFVIDKFPISRPNLTFSTLTVSNMSPEDSSIYLCSVEGGQNQPQHFGDGTRLSIL.

This rearrangement joins TRBV2 to TRBJ2-2; 15 bases are a match to TRBD2. The CDR3 contains 15 residues. V shed 6 bases and J 5 bases; nucleotides not matched to a gene: 1. The germline gives CDR1 SNHLY, CDR2 FYNNEI. The CDR3: CASRGLAGGTGELFF. The CDR3 region has the DNA TGTGCCAGCAGGGGACTAGCGGGGGGAACCGGGGAGCTGTTTTTT. Complete variable domain (other parts from reference TRBV2 and TRBJ2-2): EPEVTQTPSHQVTQMGQEVILRCVPISNHLYFYWYRQILGQKVEFLVSFYNNEISEKSEIFDDQFSVERPDGSNFTLKIRSTKLEDSAMYFCASRGLAGGTGELFFGEGSRLTVL.

The J gene is TRBJ2-2, the V gene TRBV4-1; 8 positions agree with TRBD2. Per germline, CDR1 MGHRA and CDR2 YSYEKL. V was clipped by 0 bases and J by 3 bases; unmatched bases: 6. The CDR3 totals 17 residues. CDR3 nucleotide sequence: TGCGCCAGCAGCCAAGATCCCCGGGGGGGTTACACCGGGGAGCTGTTTTTT. Translated: CASSQDPRGGYTGELFF.

By share of the sample, this clone is medium-sized. V usage is TRBV18 and J usage is TRBJ1-1; D uncertain. Looked up from germline, CDR1 is KGHSH and CDR2 is LQKENI. CDR3 length equals 14 residues. With 4 bases removed from V and 3 bases from J, the gap between germline ends came to 12 bases. CDR3 loop: CASSLDTLDTEAFF. The DNA for the CDR3 is TGTGCCAGCTCACTAGACACGTTGGACACTGAAGCTTTCTTT.

The chain couples TRBV28 to TRBJ2-7, with unresolved D. Per the germline V gene, CDR1 is MDHEN and CDR2 is SYDVKM. V lost 2 bases to trimming and J lost 3 bases, with 2 bases between them. This CDR3 has 11 amino acids. The CDR3 DNA is TGTGCCAGCAGTTTACGCTACGAGCAGTACTTC. This encodes CASSLRYEQYF.

The chain links TRBV18 to TRBJ2-1, with TRBD1 as a possible D gene (6 bases). The CDR3 has 15 amino acids. Germline CDR1 is KGHSH and CDR2 is LQKENI. The V end was cut by 5 bases, the J end by 0 bases, with 11 bases between. CDR3 amino acids: CASSKQGNSYNEQFF. CDR3 in DNA: TGTGCCAGCTCAAAACAGGGTAACTCCTACAATGAGCAGTTCTTC.

The V call is TRBV7-2, the J call TRBJ2-1; 11 positions agree with TRBD1. This CDR3 has 17 residues. The V segment lost 3 bases and the J segment 6 bases; nucleotides outside the gene matches: 10. Germline loops: CDR1 SGHTA, CDR2 FQGNSA. CDR3 sequence: CASSFTPGTGGFNEQFF. The CDR3 nucleotides are TGTGCCAGCAGCTTTACTCCCGGGACAGGGGGTTTCAATGAGCAGTTCTTC. The full variable domain, with the rest looked up from reference TRBV7-2 and TRBJ2-1, is GAGVSQSPSNKVTEKGKDVELRCDPISGHTALYWYRQSLGQGLEFLIYFQGNSAPDKSGLPSDRFSAERTGGSVSTLTIQRTQQEDSAVYLCASSFTPGTGGFNEQFFGPGTRLTVL.

The rearrangement uses TRBV6-1 and TRBJ1-3; the match to TRBD1 covers 8 bases. With 1 base clipped from V and 4 bases from J, the junction kept 0 bases outside the gene matches. This CDR3 contains 14 residues. In germline, CDR1 is MNHNS, CDR2 SASEGT. The CDR3 reads CASSEGTGGNTIYF. In DNA, the CDR3 is TGTGCCAGCAGTGAAGGGACAGGGGGAAACACCATATATTTT.

In this sample, this clone turned up a few times. This sequence joins TRBV11-3 and TRBJ2-3; the D gene could be TRBD1 or TRBD2 (6 bases each). The CDR3 totals 15 residues. The V end was cut by 3 bases, the J end by 0 bases, with 10 bases between. Germline lookup yields CDR1 SGHNT and CDR2 YENEEA. CDR3 DNA: TGTGCCAGCAGCTTCCAGGGGACTAGCACAGATACGCAGTATTTT. It specifies CASSFQGTSTDTQYF.

This chain connects TRBV13 to TRBJ2-5, with 10 bases fitting TRBD1. Germline V gene sequence: CDR1 PRHDT, CDR2 FYEKMQ (reference sequence). Trimming took 3 bases from V and 5 from J; bases not matched to a gene: 3. CDR3 size: 14 residues. This CDR3 is CASSLTGGLETQYF. The CDR3 DNA sequence: TGTGCCAGCAGCTTGACAGGGGGCCTGGAGACCCAGTACTTC. The full variable domain, rest sourced from reference TRBV13 and TRBJ2-5, is AAGVIQSPRHLIKEKRETATLKCYPIPRHDTVYWYQQGPGQDPQFLISFYEKMQSDKGSIPDRFSAQQFSDYHSELNMSSLELGDSALYFCASSLTGGLETQYFGPGTRLLVL.